Shown below are 11 T cell receptor beta chains from a single sample sequenced in a study of CD8 T cells in ankylosing spondylitis (dated 2017 in TCRdb). Libraries came from 5' RACE. The listed sequencing device is Illumina HiSeq 2500. The public reads were reprocessed in TCRdb via fastp at Q25 and MiXCR, keeping in-frame beta chains. Each entry merges the rows of one CDR3 protein and shows their most common DNA and genes. This sample lists about 240,000 distinct CDR3 sequences; 9.5% to 12% were detected once. The biggest ten clones account for less than 7.5% of the sample. The specimen was blood, either unsorted or a sorted T cell fraction (not recorded which). The receptors were gathered from a male donor with ankylosing spondylitis or in good health (not recorded which).

The sample holds many counts of this clonotype. The chain recombines TRBV5-1 with TRBJ1-2, with D perhaps matching TRBD1 (5 bases). This CDR3 comprises 16 residues. Trimming pared 3 bases from V and 2 bases from J, leaving 17 bases between. CDR1 is SGHRS, CDR2 YFSETQ, per germline. Here the CDR3 reads CASSSLLPGRNYGYTF. The CDR3 nucleotides are TGCGCCAGCAGCTCCCTTCTCCCGGGACGGAACTATGGCTACACCTTC.

Only a few counts were recorded for this clonotype. The chain couples TRBV5-1 to TRBJ2-3, with D uncertain. V gave up 0 bases and J gave up 1 base, with 15 bases separating them. Germline V gene lookup returns CDR1 SGHRS and CDR2 YFSETQ. The CDR3 totals 17 residues. DNA of the CDR3: TGCGCCAGCAGCTTGGATGGTGCTGGGTCGGGCACAGATACGCAGTATTTT. Translated, it gives CASSLDGAGSGTDTQYF.

The V and J genes are TRBV28 and TRBJ2-3; D might be TRBD1 or TRBD2, each matching 6 bases. The germline gives CDR1 MDHEN, CDR2 SYDVKM. CDR3 length: 19 amino acids. Between the trimmed V and J ends, which lost 2 bases and 7 bases, there was a span of 28 bases. The CDR3 is CASSLIAGQRQVVSHTQYF. The CDR3 nucleotides read TGTGCCAGCAGTTTAATTGCGGGACAAAGGCAGGTTGTGTCACATACGCAGTATTTT.

This clonotype was seen repeatedly, ten times or more. This chain uses TRBV24-1 with TRBJ2-1; 7 bases agree with TRBD2. V was pared by 6 bases and J by 6 bases, with 13 bases of the junction left unmatched. The length of the CDR3 is 16 residues. The germline V gene encodes CDR1 KGHDR and CDR2 SFDVKD. The CDR3 spells CATSQRRGVTSNEQFF. The CDR3 bases are TGTGCCACCAGTCAACGTCGGGGGGTAACAAGCAATGAGCAGTTCTTC.

The J gene is TRBJ2-3, the V gene TRBV6-5, with D perhaps TRBD2 (6 bases). The CDR3 contains 16 residues. Germline CDR1 MNHEY, CDR2 SVGAGI. Trimming took 0 bases from V and 1 from J, leaving 11 bases between them. This CDR3 is CASSYSSGGGTDTQYF. CDR3 DNA: TGTGCCAGCAGTTACTCGTCCGGGGGTGGCACAGATACGCAGTATTTT.

This clonotype was counted many times. V usage is TRBV12-3 or TRBV12-4 and J usage is TRBJ2-3; no clear D. The length of the CDR3 is 15 residues. Trimming removed 5 bases from V and 4 bases from J, with 16 bases in between. The CDR3 region is CASSERLGRSDTQYF. The CDR3 region has the DNA TGTGCCAGCAGTGAGCGTTTAGGGCGGTCAGATACGCAGTATTTT.

There are a few counts of this clonotype. V is TRBV20-1 and J is TRBJ2-1; no reliable D call. Germline values: CDR1 DFQATT, CDR2 SNEGSKA (reference sequence). This CDR3 is 14 amino acids long. V was cut by 0 bases and J by 10 bases, with 16 bases left in between. Written as DNA, the CDR3 is TGCAGTGCTAGAGATTATCGGCCTTACCACGAGCAGTTCTTC. Protein product: CSARDYRPYHEQFF.

The chain combines TRBV11-2 with TRBJ1-2; D is uncertain. The CDR3 contains 15 residues. Germline V CDR1 and CDR2: SGHAT, FQNNGV. V lost 4 bases and J lost 2, with 14 bases in between. The CDR3 DNA reads as TGTGCCAGCAGCTCTTTGACTGATAGAAACTATGGCTACACCTTC. It codes for CASSSLTDRNYGYTF.

The rearrangement uses TRBV7-3 and TRBJ2-1, with D perhaps given as TRBD1 or TRBD2 (6 bases each). The germline CDR1 and CDR2 sequences are SGHTA and FQGTGA. The V end was cut by 3 bases, the J end by 7 bases, with 13 bases between. The CDR3 runs 14 residues. The CDR3 DNA sequence: TGTGCCAGCAGCTTTGGGGGGCGATGGAATGAGCAGTTCTTC. Amino acid sequence: CASSFGGRWNEQFF.

The V call is TRBV7-9, the J call TRBJ2-3, with a tentative D call TRBD2 (5 bases). V was shortened by 2 bases and J by 0 bases, with 12 bases between the two germline ends. This CDR3 has 16 residues. Germline-derived CDR1 and CDR2 are SEHNR and FQNEAQ (reference sequence). The CDR3 nucleotides are TGTGCCAGCAGCTTATTCCCAGCGGTGAGCACAGATACGCAGTATTTT. Amino acid sequence: CASSLFPAVSTDTQYF.

This clonotype was recorded at least ten times. This chain joins TRBV5-1 and TRBJ2-7; D unresolved. The CDR3 sequence is 13 residues long. The V gene's germline CDR1 is SGHRS and CDR2 YFSETQ. Trimming left V 6 bases short and J 0 bases short, with 10 bases between. Here the CDR3 DNA reads TGCGCCAGCACCAGACCGGGCTCCTACGAGCAGTACTTC. Translation gives CASTRPGSYEQYF.